The clone carrying this T cell receptor beta chain was picked up many times. This sample was taken from a study of early T cells in non-severe SARS-CoV-2 infection. TCRdb reanalysed the 5' RACE reads using MiXCR and keeps one entry per CDR3 protein. The sample gives roughly 75,000 distinct CDR3 sequences, about 16% of which show up once; approximately 2.9% is in the top ten. Germline assignment: CDR1 SGHNT and CDR2 YYREEE (reference sequence). This CDR3 spans 14 amino acids. V lost 2 bases and J 3 bases, leaving 9 bases between the germline ends. Sequenced input: whole blood. The rearrangement joins TRBV5-4 to TRBJ2-1, with a possible D match to TRBD2 (5 bases). This TCR derives from an adult who was a healthcare worker with PCR-confirmed SARS-CoV-2 infection or an uninfected control (not recorded which). CDR3 protein: CASSLSGVYNEQFF. For the CDR3, the DNA is TGTGCCAGCAGCTTATCCGGGGTCTACAATGAGCAGTTCTTC.